What follows are 3 T cell receptor beta chains derived from one specimen sequenced in a study of T-cell reconstitution after alpha-beta-depleted transplantation in children. Construction of the TCRbeta library involved unique molecular identifiers. Using its own MiXCR run on the PCR reads, TCRdb lists one record per CDR3 protein. The data hold about 540,000 distinct CDR3 sequences, with 18% observed a single time. Sequenced material: PBMCs from the stem cell graft donor, taken from the stem cell graft. The receptors shown here come from a human donor who donated a stem cell graft to a child with acute lymphoblastic leukemia.

This clonotype was recorded a few times. This rearrangement joins TRBV29-1 to TRBJ2-5, with TRBD1 matching 8 bases. This CDR3 is built from 14 residues. Germline V lookup: CDR1 SQVTM, CDR2 ANQGSEA. Trimming at V came to 4 bases and at J to 4 bases, leaving 8 bases not matched to a gene. CDR3 coding DNA: TGCAGCGTTGCGGGTGTAGACAGGGGAGAGACCCAGTACTTC. Protein product: CSVAGVDRGETQYF.

The chain is built from TRBV7-6 and TRBJ2-7; weak D call: TRBD1 (5 bases). Germline V gene lookup returns CDR1 SGHVS and CDR2 FNYEAQ. Trimming cost V 5 bases and J 6 bases, with 14 bases left between them. CDR3 length: 13 residues. This chain's CDR3 is CASSPSRVGEQYF. In DNA, the CDR3 is TGTGCCAGCAGCCCCTCCAGGGTCGGCGAGCAGTACTTC.

The chain recombines TRBV11-2 with TRBJ1-5; no reliable D call. This CDR3 has 19 amino acids. Trimming took 5 bases from V and 5 from J, leaving 28 bases between them. Germline loops: CDR1 SGHAT, CDR2 FQNNGV. For the CDR3, the DNA is TGTGCCAGCAGCCCCGGGCCTACTGTGGGTTATCGTCCCGATCAGCCCCAGCATTTT. It codes for CASSPGPTVGYRPDQPQHF.